One sample yielded the 18 T cell receptor beta chains listed below, sequenced in a study of blood T cells in healthy people across ages. Primed by a sample-barcoded 5' primer and a J-beta primer mix, a second PCR proceeded for about 6 to 11 cycles. TCRdb reanalysed the 5' RACE reads using MiXCR and keeps one entry per CDR3 protein. The table records 700,000 to 1,000,000 distinct CDR3 sequences, 40% to 50% of them present only once. Input material: blood. Source of these receptors: a man aged 55 to 69 in good health.

This clonotype was detected only a few times. V and J are TRBV7-2 and TRBJ2-3; maybe TRBD2 (6 bases). The CDR3 is made up of 15 amino acids. With 5 bases removed from V and 7 bases from J, the gap between germline ends came to 19 bases. Per germline, CDR1 SGHTA and CDR2 FQGNSA. CDR3 nucleotide sequence: TGTGCCAGCAGCCGACGGACTAATAGCCGCTATACGCAGTATTTT. Protein: CASSRRTNSRYTQYF.

The V call is TRBV20-1, the J call TRBJ2-1; 7 bases fit TRBD2. In germline, CDR1 is DFQATT, CDR2 SNEGSKA (reference sequence). This CDR3 spans 16 amino acids. The V and J ends lost 1 base and 5 bases, in that order; junction bases with no gene match: 11. The CDR3 DNA reads TGCAGTGCTAGAGGGTCCAGGCTAGCGGAGAACAATGAGCAGTTCTTC. It yields the protein CSARGSRLAENNEQFF.

The chain joins TRBV12-3 or TRBV12-4 to TRBJ2-5, with TRBD2 matching 10 bases. This CDR3 spans 15 amino acids. V gave up 5 bases and J gave up 5 bases; unmatched junction bases: 8. The CDR3 spells CASSGAGTSEETQYF. The CDR3 DNA follows: TGTGCCAGCAGTGGAGCCGGGACTAGCGAGGAGACCCAGTACTTC.

This chain joins TRBV6-2 or TRBV6-3 and TRBJ1-5; 9 bases agree with TRBD1. After removal of 1 base from V and 4 bases from J, the junction contained 5 bases not matched to a gene. The CDR3 is 16 amino acids. CDR1 is MNHEY, CDR2 SVGEGT, per germline. CDR3 nucleotides: TGTGCCAGCAGTTACTTCCAGACAGGGGGGAATCAGCCCCAGCATTTT. Amino acids: CASSYFQTGGNQPQHF.

Comments on this clonotype: Since a much larger clone is just one base distant, this may be a read error. The gene calls are TRBV11-2 and TRBJ2-5; 8 bases line up with TRBD1. The germline gives CDR1 SGHAT, CDR2 FQNNGV. CDR3 length equals 14 residues. The CDR3 sequence is CAGSFTGGQETQYF. The CDR3, as DNA: TGTGCCGGCAGCTTTACAGGGGGACAAGAGACCCAGTACTTC.

This clonotype was seen more than once but under ten times. CDR3 coding DNA: TGTGCTAGTGGTTTGGTATTAACAGGGGGTACCTACAATGAGCAGTTCTTC. It codes for CASGLVLTGGTYNEQFF. The chain recombines TRBV12-5 with TRBJ2-1; TRBD1 matches 8 bases. Per the germline V gene, CDR1 is LGHNT and CDR2 is FRNRAP. Trimming at V came to 0 bases and at J to 2 bases, leaving 6 bases not matched to a gene. The CDR3 is 17 residues long.

This clonotype has at least ten counts. This chain's CDR3 is CASSFGGGLNEQFF. In nucleotides, the CDR3 is TGTGCCAGCAGCTTTGGGGGGGGGCTCAATGAGCAGTTCTTC. The chain couples TRBV7-2 to TRBJ2-1; D is possibly TRBD2 (7 bases). The CDR3 is made up of 14 amino acids. Germline CDR1 is SGHTA and CDR2 is FQGNSA. Trimming cost V 3 bases and J 6 bases, with 12 bases left between them.

This clonotype was found once. The DNA for the CDR3 is TGTGCCACCAGTGATTCCCGCGGGAGGGTAGAGACCCAGTTCTTC. Its translation: CATSDSRGRVETQFF. The gene calls are TRBV24-1 and TRBJ2-1, with 9 bases aligning to TRBD2. With V trimmed by 2 bases and J by 13 bases, 11 bases remained unmatched. Germline lookup yields CDR1 KGHDR and CDR2 SFDVKD. The CDR3 extends over 15 amino acids.

V and J are TRBV7-6 and TRBJ2-1; D ambiguous. The germline V gene encodes CDR1 SGHVS and CDR2 FNYEAQ. CDR3 length equals 14 residues. The V end lost 1 base, the J end lost 10 bases, and 14 bases lay between the germline ends. CDR3 nucleotide sequence: TGTGCCAGCAGCTTAGAGAATACCGGCATCGAGCAGTTCTTC. It codes for CASSLENTGIEQFF.

This clonotype has only a few counts. The rearrangement uses TRBV27 and TRBJ1-2, with 8 positions matching TRBD1. Germline V gene sequence: CDR1 MNHEY, CDR2 SMNVEV (reference sequence). This CDR3 spans 17 amino acids. After removal of 6 bases from V and 0 bases from J, the junction contained 12 bases not matched to a gene. The CDR3 protein is CASRPAGTGPSNYGYTF. In DNA, the CDR3 is TGTGCCAGCAGGCCCGCCGGGACAGGTCCCTCTAACTATGGCTACACCTTC.

The V gene is TRBV12-3 or TRBV12-4, the J gene TRBJ1-6, with D perhaps TRBD1 (6 bases). V lost 2 bases to trimming and J lost 9 bases, with 11 bases between them. This CDR3 is 14 amino acids long. DNA of the CDR3: TGTGCCAGCAGTTTATCAGGGGAGGGTTCACCCCTCCACTTT. Translated, it gives CASSLSGEGSPLHF.

Worth noting for this clonotype: This may come from a read error, since a much larger clone is one base off. CDR3 region: CAGSPGLAGGLSDTQYF. The CDR3 nucleotides are TGCGCCGGCAGCCCGGGACTAGCGGGGGGACTTTCCGATACGCAGTATTTT. The chain has TRBV5-1 and TRBJ2-3; TRBD2 aligns across 15 bases. The V gene's germline CDR1 is SGHRS and CDR2 YFSETQ. The CDR3 is 17 residues long.

The rearrangement uses TRBV14 and TRBJ1-6, with TRBD1 as a possible D gene (5 bases). Germline values: CDR1 SGHDN, CDR2 FVKESK. Trimming removed 2 bases at V and 14 bases at J, with 13 bases between. CDR3 size: 13 residues. The CDR3 reads CASSQYRPGSLHF. The DNA of the CDR3 is TGTGCCAGCAGCCAATACAGGCCGGGGTCCCTCCACTTT.

This clonotype was seen a few times. The chain links TRBV6-5 to TRBJ1-4, with 9 bases that match TRBD1. The germline CDR1 and CDR2 sequences are MNHEY and SVGAGI. V gave up 6 bases and J gave up 7 bases; unmatched junction bases: 9. This CDR3 region has 15 residues. The CDR3 region has the DNA TGTGCCAGCAGGACAGGGGGAGTTTCGGGTGAAAAACTGTTTTTT. Amino acid sequence: CASRTGGVSGEKLFF.

V and J are TRBV15 and TRBJ1-5, with D unresolved. There are 13 residues in the CDR3. Germline V gene lookup returns CDR1 LNHNV and CDR2 YYDKDF (reference sequence). Trimming removed 8 bases at V and 5 bases at J, with 13 bases between. CDR3 region: CATQRSRDQPQHF. CDR3 sequence (DNA): TGTGCCACCCAGCGGAGCCGCGATCAGCCCCAGCATTTT.

V usage is TRBV27 and J usage is TRBJ2-7; TRBD1 matches at 7 bases. Germline V gene lookup returns CDR1 MNHEY and CDR2 SMNVEV (reference sequence). J was trimmed by 10 bases and V by 5 bases; bases with no gene match: 14. CDR3 length: 14 residues. The CDR3 region is CASSPRTGSFIQYF. CDR3 sequence (DNA): TGTGCCAGCAGTCCCCGGACAGGTTCCTTTATTCAGTACTTC.

The genes are TRBV11-3 and TRBJ1-4; D not certain. From germline, CDR1 is SGHNT and CDR2 YENEEA. The CDR3 totals 14 residues. V dropped 1 base and J dropped 3 bases, with 6 bases sitting between them. CDR3 sequence reads: CASSLGWSNEKLFF. Written as DNA, the CDR3 is TGTGCCAGCAGCTTAGGCTGGTCTAATGAAAAACTGTTTTTT.

This clonotype appeared many times. V is TRBV6-5 and J is TRBJ2-7, with 7 positions matching TRBD1. Per germline, CDR1 MNHEY and CDR2 SVGAGI. The V and J ends lost 9 bases and 3 bases, in that order; junction bases with no gene match: 11. The CDR3 has 14 amino acids. This CDR3 reads CASNMGQFGYEQYF. Here the CDR3 DNA reads TGTGCCAGTAATATGGGACAGTTTGGCTACGAGCAGTACTTC.